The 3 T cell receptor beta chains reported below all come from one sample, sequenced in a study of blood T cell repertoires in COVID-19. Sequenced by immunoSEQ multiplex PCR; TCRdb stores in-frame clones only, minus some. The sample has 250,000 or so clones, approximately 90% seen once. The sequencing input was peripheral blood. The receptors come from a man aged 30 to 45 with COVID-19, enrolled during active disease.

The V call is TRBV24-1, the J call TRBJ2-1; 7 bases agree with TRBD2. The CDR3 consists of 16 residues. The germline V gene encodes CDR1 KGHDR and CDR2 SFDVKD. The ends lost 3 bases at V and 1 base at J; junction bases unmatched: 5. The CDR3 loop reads CATSDGDYFSYNEQFF. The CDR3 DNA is TGTGCCACCAGTGATGGGGACTACTTTTCCTACAATGAGCAGTTCTTC.

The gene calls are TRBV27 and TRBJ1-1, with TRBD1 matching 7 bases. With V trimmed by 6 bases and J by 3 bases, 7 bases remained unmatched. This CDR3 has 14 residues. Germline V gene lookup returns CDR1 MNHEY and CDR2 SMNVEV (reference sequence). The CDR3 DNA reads TGTGCCAGCAGCCCGGACAGGATAGACACTGAAGCTTTCTTT. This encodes CASSPDRIDTEAFF.

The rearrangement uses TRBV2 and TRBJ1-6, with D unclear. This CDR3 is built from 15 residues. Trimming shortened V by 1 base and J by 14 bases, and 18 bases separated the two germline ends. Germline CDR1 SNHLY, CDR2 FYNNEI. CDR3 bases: TGTGCCAGCAGTGAAGAGTTATTGGGCTCTGCGTCCCTCCACTTT. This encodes CASSEELLGSASLHF.